The 20 T cell receptor beta chains given below trace back to one sample, sequenced in a study of shared clonotypes between healthy human individuals. The repertoire was sequenced with immunoSEQ multiplex PCR; TCRdb's copy has only in-frame clones and lacks some. The data show 2 million to 2.5 million clones, about nine tenths seen once. What was sequenced was naive CD4+ T cells from PBMCs. Documented subset: CD45RA+ positively selected. These receptors all come from a man aged 18 to 29 in good health. Some clones in this sample may be carry-over from other donors' samples.

This clone was seen a few times. The chain links TRBV7-9 to TRBJ2-7, with D possibly matching TRBD1 (5 bases). Germline CDR1 reads SEHNR; CDR2 reads FQNEAQ (reference sequence). Trimming took 5 bases from V and 0 from J, leaving 17 bases between them. The CDR3 length is 16 residues. The CDR3 loop reads CASSPSAPRGSYEQYF. CDR3 bases: TGTGCCAGCAGCCCGTCGGCCCCTAGGGGCTCCTACGAGCAGTACTTC.

Turning to this clone: Additional DNA sequences in this sample encode the identical CDR3. This rearrangement joins TRBV7-9 to TRBJ1-1; 10 positions agree with TRBD1. Looked up from germline, CDR1 is SEHNR and CDR2 is FQNEAQ (reference sequence). This CDR3 is built from 13 residues. The ends lost 5 bases at V and 5 bases at J; junction bases unmatched: 2. This CDR3 reads CASSRQGATEAFF. CDR3 sequence (DNA): TGTGCCAGCAGCCGACAGGGGGCTACTGAAGCTTTCTTT.

This chain joins TRBV5-6 and TRBJ1-1, with D unclear. CDR3 length: 15 residues. V was shortened by 4 bases and J by 4 bases, with 17 bases between the two germline ends. Germline-derived CDR1 and CDR2 are SGHDT and YYEEEE. CDR3 amino acids: CASSLRLRGVTEAFF. In DNA form, the CDR3 reads TGTGCCAGCAGCCTCCGCTTGCGTGGGGTCACTGAAGCTTTCTTT. Based on the CDR3 plus reference TRBV5-6 and TRBJ1-1, the full variable domain is DAGVTQSPTHLIKTRGQQVTLRCSPKSGHDTVSWYQQALGQGPQFIFQYYEEEERQRGNFPDRFSGHQFPNYSSELNVNALLLGDSALYLCASSLRLRGVTEAFFGQGTRLTVV.

This chain's CDR3 is CAWRRRSSGNTIYF. The CDR3 bases are TGTGCCTGGAGAAGGCGGAGCTCTGGAAACACCATATATTTT. V usage is TRBV30 and J usage is TRBJ1-3; no firm D call. Between the trimmed V and J ends, which lost 3 bases and 0 bases, there was a span of 9 bases. Germline lookup yields CDR1 GTSNPN and CDR2 SVGIG (reference sequence). There are 14 residues in the CDR3. The whole variable domain, remainder taken from reference TRBV30 and TRBJ1-3, is SQTIHQWPATLVQPVGSPLSLECTVEGTSNPNLYWYRQAAGRGLQLLFYSVGIGQISSEVPQNLSASRPQDRQFILSSKKLLLSDSGFYLCAWRRRSSGNTIYFGEGSWLTVV.

The V gene is TRBV6-5, the J gene TRBJ1-3; 7 bases are shared with TRBD1. Germline lookup yields CDR1 MNHEY and CDR2 SVGAGI. This CDR3 is built from 13 residues. The trim removed 9 bases at V and 9 bases at J, leaving 11 bases unmatched. In DNA, the CDR3 is TGTGCCAGTGGACAGGCCCCAGGGGGCACCATATATTTT. Its translation is CASGQAPGGTIYF.

This chain joins TRBV7-8 and TRBJ2-1; TRBD2 matches 7 bases. Germline CDR1 is SGHVS and CDR2 is FQNEAQ. V lost 5 bases, J lost 3 bases, and 7 bases stayed unmatched. CDR3 length equals 15 residues. CDR3 sequence (DNA): TGTGCCAGCAGCCCGACTAGCCGGTTCTACAATGAGCAGTTCTTC. Protein product: CASSPTSRFYNEQFF.

This clone has a handful of counts. The chain joins TRBV6-1 to TRBJ1-2; D is undetermined. Trimming took 3 bases from V and 8 from J, leaving 13 bases between them. The V gene's germline CDR1 is MNHNS and CDR2 SASEGT. CDR3 length equals 13 residues. CDR3 nucleotides: TGTGCCAGCAGTGAGGCAGGAGTGTGGGGCTACACCTTC. Residues: CASSEAGVWGYTF.

This rearrangement joins TRBV7-3 to TRBJ2-1; D possibly uses TRBD1 or TRBD2 (6 bases each). CDR3 length equals 13 residues. Trimming removed 4 bases from V and 5 bases from J, with 9 bases in between. Looked up from germline, CDR1 is SGHTA and CDR2 is FQGTGA. This CDR3 is CASSWGANNEQFF. In DNA form, the CDR3 reads TGTGCCAGCAGCTGGGGGGCTAACAATGAGCAGTTCTTC.

In the case of this clone: Other DNA sequences from this sample encode an identical CDR3 as well. This chain links TRBV4-1 with TRBJ1-5; 8 bases are a match to TRBD1. The CDR3 is made up of 16 amino acids. Germline CDR1 MGHRA, CDR2 YSYEKL. J lost 0 bases, V lost 2 bases, and 3 bases had no gene match. The CDR3 loop is CASSQLTGGSNQPQHF. The CDR3 DNA sequence: TGCGCCAGCAGCCAACTAACAGGGGGTAGCAATCAGCCCCAGCATTTT.

The chain employs TRBV10-3 and TRBJ2-5; D gene uncertain. The CDR3 contains 14 residues. Germline loops: CDR1 ENHRY, CDR2 SYGVKD. Trimming stripped 6 bases from V and 1 base from J, with 12 bases between. The CDR3 is CAISDVGVQETQYF. CDR3 in DNA: TGTGCCATCAGCGATGTTGGGGTCCAAGAGACCCAGTACTTC.

The genes are TRBV4-3 and TRBJ2-1; maybe TRBD1 (5 bases). Looked up from germline, CDR1 is LGHNA and CDR2 is YSLEER. Trimming left V 3 bases short and J 3 bases short, with 9 bases between. The CDR3 is 14 residues long. CDR3 residues: CASSQGPFYNEQFF. In DNA, the CDR3 is TGCGCCAGCAGCCAGGGGCCTTTCTACAATGAGCAGTTCTTC.

The V gene is TRBV27, the J gene TRBJ1-2; D call uncertain. CDR1 and CDR2 from the germline V gene are MNHEY and SMNVEV (reference sequence). Trimming shortened V by 6 bases and J by 4 bases, and 18 bases separated the two germline ends. The CDR3 runs to 15 residues. The CDR3 spells CASRMQDGFSYGYTF. CDR3 in DNA: TGTGCCAGCAGGATGCAGGACGGCTTTTCCTATGGCTACACCTTC.

This chain uses TRBV6-1 with TRBJ2-1; D unclear. CDR3 size: 11 residues. The germline CDR1 and CDR2 sequences are MNHNS and SASEGT. The ends were cut back, 4 bases at V and 6 bases at J, with 4 bases in the middle. CDR3 amino acids: CASSALNEQFF. The CDR3 region has the DNA TGTGCCAGCAGTGCCCTCAATGAGCAGTTCTTC.

This rearrangement joins TRBV12-5 to TRBJ2-1, with D possibly TRBD1 on 5 matching bases. This CDR3 spans 11 amino acids. V lost 8 bases and J 7 bases, leaving 9 bases between the germline ends. CDR1 LGHNT and CDR2 FRNRAP come from the germline V gene. CDR3 DNA sequence: TGTGCTAGTACCAGGGCGAATGAGCAGTTCTTC. Protein sequence: CASTRANEQFF.

The CDR3 DNA sequence: TGTGCCAGCCGGTCGGGCGGGAGGACCTTCGCCGAGCAGTACTTC. Translation: CASRSGGRTFAEQYF. This rearrangement joins TRBV7-8 to TRBJ2-7; 8 bases fit TRBD2. The CDR3 has 15 amino acids. J gave up 6 bases and V 8 bases, and 15 bases lay outside the gene matches. Germline CDR1 SGHVS, CDR2 FQNEAQ.

The V gene is TRBV9, the J gene TRBJ2-7; 12 positions match TRBD2. CDR1 and CDR2 (germline): SGDLS, YYNGEE. After removal of 3 bases from V and 4 bases from J, the junction contained 5 bases not matched to a gene. CDR3 length: 15 amino acids. CDR3 sequence (DNA): TGTGCCAGCAGCGCTGTGGGACTAGCGGGTTACGAGCAGTACTTC. It encodes CASSAVGLAGYEQYF. Full variable domain (remainder filled in from reference TRBV9 and TRBJ2-7): DSGVTQTPKHLITATGQRVTLRCSPRSGDLSVYWYQQSLDQGLQFLIQYYNGEERAKGNILERFSAQQFPDLHSELNLSSLELGDSALYFCASSAVGLAGYEQYFGPGTRLTVT.

This chain connects TRBV15 to TRBJ1-4; no clear D. Trimming shortened V by 0 bases and J by 11 bases, and 16 bases separated the two germline ends. Germline V gene sequence: CDR1 LNHNV, CDR2 YYDKDF (reference sequence). This CDR3 spans 15 amino acids. The DNA for the CDR3 is TGTGCCACCAGCAGAGAAACCCGGGCCACCGGGAAACTGTTTTTT. Encoded protein: CATSRETRATGKLFF.

The rearrangement links TRBV7-2 to TRBJ2-7; possible D gene TRBD2, 6 bases. The V gene lost 1 base and the J gene lost 3 bases, with 13 bases spanning the gap. The CDR3 length is 15 residues. Germline-derived CDR1 and CDR2 are SGHTA and FQGNSA. The CDR3 DNA sequence: TGTGCCAGCAGCTTAGACCGGGAGAGAGTCTACGAGCAGTACTTC. Translating it yields CASSLDRERVYEQYF.

Concerning this clone: Within the sample, other DNA sequences also encode this same CDR3. The chain carries TRBV7-2 and TRBJ2-7, with TRBD1 as a possible D gene (5 bases). Deletions cut 1 base from V and 0 bases from J, with 7 bases between. The CDR3 loop spans 14 amino acids. Germline values: CDR1 SGHTA, CDR2 FQGNSA. CDR3 bases: TGTGCCAGCAGCTTAGTAGGGGCCTCCTACGAGCAGTACTTC. Protein product: CASSLVGASYEQYF. Using reference TRBV7-2 and TRBJ2-7 for the parts outside the CDR3, the full variable domain is GAGVSQSPSNKVTEKGKDVELRCDPISGHTALYWYRQSLGQGLEFLIYFQGNSAPDKSGLPSDRFSAERTGGSVSTLTIQRTQQEDSAVYLCASSLVGASYEQYFGPGTRLTVT.

Notes on this clone: Different DNA sequences within this sample yield the same CDR3. This sequence joins TRBV6-5 and TRBJ2-5; D is undetermined. Germline values: CDR1 MNHEY, CDR2 SVGAGI. Deletions cut 0 bases from V and 2 bases from J, with 7 bases between. The CDR3 totals 14 residues. The CDR3 region is CASSYSMGQETQYF. CDR3 DNA: TGTGCCAGCAGTTACTCGATGGGGCAAGAGACCCAGTACTTC.